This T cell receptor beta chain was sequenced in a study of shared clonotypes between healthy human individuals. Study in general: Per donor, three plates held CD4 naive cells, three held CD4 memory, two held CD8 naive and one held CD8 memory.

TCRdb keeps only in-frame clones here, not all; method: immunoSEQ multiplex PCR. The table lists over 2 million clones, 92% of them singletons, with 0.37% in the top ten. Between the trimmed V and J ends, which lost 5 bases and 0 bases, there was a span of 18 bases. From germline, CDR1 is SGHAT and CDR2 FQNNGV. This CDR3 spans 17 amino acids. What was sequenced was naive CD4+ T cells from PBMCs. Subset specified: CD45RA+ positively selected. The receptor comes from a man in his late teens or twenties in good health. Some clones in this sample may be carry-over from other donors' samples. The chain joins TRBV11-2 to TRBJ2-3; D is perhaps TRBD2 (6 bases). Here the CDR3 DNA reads TGTGCCAGCAGCCCACCTGGACTACGTTCTAGCACAGATACGCAGTATTTT. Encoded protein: CASSPPGLRSSTDTQYF.